Listed here is a single T cell receptor beta chain. CDR1 and CDR2 from the germline V gene are LGHNA and YSLEER. The V and J ends lost 0 bases and 0 bases respectively, with 8 bases between them. The length of the CDR3 is 15 residues. This record comes from a study of blood T cell repertoires in COVID-19. Source study methods: Using reference gene primer amplification, nucleated cell counts were estimated. Here immunoSEQ multiplex PCR was the method, and the copy in TCRdb shows in-frame clones only, minus some. V and J calls and clone size are as listed in that table; D and trimming were resolved from the DNA. The sample lists more than 95,000 clones; around 90% were seen once.

Sequencing used peripheral blood. The V and J genes are TRBV4-3 and TRBJ2-5; D possibly corresponds to TRBD2 (6 bases). The clonotype was recovered from a man aged 45-65 years in a cohort sampled during active COVID-19. The chain's CDR3 is CASSQDRGYQETQYF. The CDR3 bases are TGCGCCAGCAGCCAAGATCGGGGGTACCAAGAGACCCAGTACTTC.